This TCR beta chain originates from a study of T-cell reconstitution after alpha-beta-depleted transplantation in children. A note on this clonotype: Its antigen is still unknown.

Library preparation (for TCRbeta) was performed with unique molecular identifiers. Via MiXCR, TCRdb re-called the PCR reads, giving one row per CDR3 protein. Among about 90,000 distinct CDR3 sequences listed, around a sixth were seen once. Losses at the gene ends were 4 bases for V and 3 bases for J; bases not matched to a gene: 17. The CDR3 covers 18 residues. Germline V gene lookup returns CDR1 SGHRS and CDR2 YFSETQ. Study results and limitations: T-cell numbers and diversity, one year after transplant, stemmed largely from T cells that were newly produced. Approximately two months post-transplant, alpha-beta T cells reportedly originated from several hundred expanded graft clones.

V usage is TRBV5-1 and J usage is TRBJ2-7, with TRBD1 matching over 9 bases. This clonotype was sampled from a male patient aged 2-10 years who had a stem cell transplant for acute lymphoblastic leukemia, so the T cells may come from the graft donor. This specimen was PBMCs, mostly from graft donor cells, taken 180 days after TCRalphabeta/CD19-depleted stem cell transplant. The CDR3 is CASSGASSGTGNLYEQYF. CDR3 nucleotides: TGCGCCAGCAGCGGCGCCTCGTCCGGGACAGGGAACCTCTACGAGCAGTACTTC.